This T cell receptor beta chain was captured by sequencing in a study of blood T cell repertoires in COVID-19. On the study more broadly: PBMCs, B-cell-depleted T cells, or T cells were the source of the cDNA or gDNA that made up the material.

Assay used: immunoSEQ multiplex PCR; TCRdb lists only in-frame clones, some missing. In the table there are roughly 400,000 clones, roughly 84% of which are singletons. Clinical history as reported by participants underpinned cohort assignment. Before they entered the study, exposed participants had met a COVID-19 case within 2 weeks. Germline CDR1 and CDR2: LGHDT and YNNKEL (reference sequence). Unmatched junction bases numbered 9, after V lost 8 bases and J lost 4 bases. The CDR3 covers 16 residues. The clonotype comes from a woman aged 18-29 years who had been exposed to COVID-19. The sequenced sample was PBMCs or T cells enriched from blood (not recorded which). The chain links TRBV3-1 (or the pseudogene TRBV3-2) to TRBJ2-1; TRBD2 matches 12 bases. The CDR3 sequence: CASGTLGTSGYNEQFF. The CDR3 DNA sequence: TGTGCCAGCGGGACGCTAGGGACTAGCGGGTACAATGAGCAGTTCTTC.